These 14 T cell receptor beta chains share one sample of origin, sequenced in a study of human T cells and chemical hapten exposure (dated by TCRdb to the early 2020s). The sample's time point label, decoded: patch test 3, about 24 weeks after DPC sensitization. Reading the label with the study, this specimen's treatment or condition is: therapeutic diphenylcyclopropenone sensitization with weekly scalp DPC. Library preparation employed RACE. Sequencing used a NextSeq 500. TCRdb itself trimmed the public reads at Q25 with fastp, ran MiXCR and retained productive beta chains. Each entry is one CDR3 protein sequence, shown with its most common DNA and genes. Recorded for this sample are about 76,000 distinct CDR3 sequences; around 13% of them occurred a single time. Jointly, the top ten make up around 5.8% of the sample. The material sequenced was whole blood, taken in connection with sensitization to the hapten diphenylcyclopropenone (DPC). Source of these receptors: a woman between 50 and 59 years old with alopecia areata. Some clones in this sample may be carry-over from other donors' samples.

The chain joins TRBV12-3 or TRBV12-4 to TRBJ1-1, with 9 bases identical to TRBD1. CDR3 length: 15 amino acids. V lost 5 bases to trimming and J lost 5 bases; unmatched junction nucleotides: 9. The CDR3 DNA sequence: TGTGCCAGCAGTAAAGGGACAGGGTATCGTACTGAAGCTTTCTTT. Translating it yields CASSKGTGYRTEAFF.

This chain joins TRBV7-9 and TRBJ2-1, with 8 bases identical to TRBD1. The CDR3 sequence is 16 residues long. CDR1 is SEHNR, CDR2 FQNEAQ, per germline (reference sequence). The junction had 9 bases not matched to a gene; V was cut back by 1 base and J by 7 bases. CDR3 bases: TGTGCCAGCAGCTTAGGACAGGGGATTGCAGGAAATGAGCAGTTCTTC. This sequence encodes CASSLGQGIAGNEQFF.

This rearrangement joins TRBV2 to TRBJ2-5, with D unresolved. The CDR3 spans 12 residues. The germline gives CDR1 SNHLY, CDR2 FYNNEI. Trimming took off 5 bases at V and 5 bases at J, with 9 bases between the two ends. CDR3 region: CASSRVSETQYF. Written as DNA, the CDR3 is TGTGCCAGCAGTAGGGTCTCGGAGACCCAGTACTTC.

The genes are TRBV5-1 and TRBJ2-3; D is uncertain. The CDR3 spans 14 residues. Trimming shortened V by 7 bases and J by 6 bases, and 18 bases separated the two germline ends. The germline CDR1 and CDR2 sequences are SGHRS and YFSETQ. This CDR3 is CASPPRVYWDTQYF. DNA for the CDR3: TGCGCCAGCCCTCCCCGAGTCTATTGGGATACGCAGTATTTT.

V is TRBV12-3 or TRBV12-4 and J is TRBJ1-5, with D perhaps TRBD1 (6 bases). Trimming took off 3 bases at V and 0 bases at J, with 9 bases between the two ends. CDR3 length: 15 residues. The CDR3 reads CASSFTGPSNQPQHF. CDR3 DNA sequence: TGTGCCAGCAGTTTCACAGGGCCTAGCAATCAGCCCCAGCATTTT.

This clonotype was seen more than once but under ten times. The chain couples TRBV2 to TRBJ2-3; 7 bases are shared with TRBD2. The CDR3 totals 16 residues. Per germline, CDR1 SNHLY and CDR2 FYNNEI. Trimming cost V 3 bases and J 2 bases; bases outside gene matches: 8. The CDR3 DNA sequence: TGTGCCAGCAGTGAGTTGGGGAGGGAAGTCACAGATACGCAGTATTTT. Translated, it gives CASSELGREVTDTQYF.

The chain links TRBV4-2 to TRBJ2-1; D possibly corresponds to TRBD2 (6 bases). V was pared by 4 bases and J by 3 bases, with 10 bases between. CDR1 is LGHNA and CDR2 is YNFKEQ in the germline V gene. The CDR3 sequence is 14 residues long. The CDR3 reads CASSLRTNYNEQFF. The CDR3 DNA is TGTGCCAGCAGCCTCCGGACTAACTACAATGAGCAGTTCTTC.

The chain combines TRBV20-1 with TRBJ1-1; 7 bases match TRBD1. The junction had 4 bases not matched to a gene; V was cut back by 1 base and J by 5 bases. Germline V CDR1 and CDR2: DFQATT, SNEGSKA (reference sequence). This CDR3 contains 13 residues. CDR3 bases: TGCAGTGCTAGAGTAGGGACAGTTACTGAAGCTTTCTTT. Translating it yields CSARVGTVTEAFF.

Many counts were recorded for this clonotype. The genes are TRBV30 and TRBJ2-3, with D maybe TRBD1 (5 bases). V lost 2 bases and J lost 6, with 15 bases in between. Germline V gene data show CDR1 as GTSNPN and CDR2 as SVGIG (reference sequence). CDR3 length equals 14 residues. The CDR3 is CAWSRGSVGDTQYF. CDR3 DNA sequence: TGTGCCTGGAGTAGGGGTAGTGTTGGCGATACGCAGTATTTT.

The chain employs TRBV29-1 and TRBJ2-2; TRBD2 might be the D (5 bases). V lost 5 bases and J lost 6, with 13 bases in between. In germline, CDR1 is SQVTM, CDR2 ANQGSEA. The CDR3 extends over 13 amino acids. CDR3 region: CSVQARGPGELFF. For the CDR3, the DNA is TGCAGCGTTCAGGCCCGGGGTCCCGGGGAGCTGTTTTTT.

The chain recombines TRBV4-2 with TRBJ1-2; D is ambiguous. Germline values: CDR1 LGHNA, CDR2 YNFKEQ. The CDR3 is 15 residues long. Trimming took 1 base from V and 4 from J, leaving 13 bases between them. The CDR3 is CASSQGGTAPYGYTF. The CDR3 region has the DNA TGTGCCAGCAGCCAAGGAGGAACGGCTCCCTATGGCTACACCTTC.

This clonotype was recorded at least ten times. The V call is TRBV7-8, the J call TRBJ2-3; 8 positions match TRBD2. The CDR3 covers 15 residues. V shed 7 bases and J 6 bases; nucleotides not matched to a gene: 12. Germline V CDR1 and CDR2: SGHVS, FQNEAQ. CDR3 nucleotides: TGTGCCAGCAACCCACTAGCGGAGCGGACGGATACGCAGTATTTT. This codes for CASNPLAERTDTQYF.

This chain links TRBV6-4 with TRBJ2-1; D unresolved. The length of the CDR3 is 14 residues. Trimming took 4 bases from V and 6 from J, leaving 13 bases between them. In germline, CDR1 is MRHNA, CDR2 SNTAGT. CDR3 loop: CASSATFSFNEQFF. The CDR3 DNA reads as TGTGCCAGCAGTGCCACCTTCTCTTTCAATGAGCAGTTCTTC.

V and J are TRBV9 and TRBJ2-2; D tentatively reads TRBD1 or TRBD2 (5 bases each). The CDR3 contains 15 residues. V was clipped by 0 bases and J by 3 bases, with 9 bases between them. Germline V gives CDR1 SGDLS, CDR2 YYNGEE. CDR3 sequence (DNA): TGTGCCAGCAGCGTAGTCGGGGCCGACACCGGGGAGCTGTTTTTT. Its translation is CASSVVGADTGELFF. The complete variable domain, with remaining parts taken from reference TRBV9 and TRBJ2-2, reads DSGVTQTPKHLITATGQRVTLRCSPRSGDLSVYWYQQSLDQGLQFLIQYYNGEERAKGNILERFSAQQFPDLHSELNLSSLELGDSALYFCASSVVGADTGELFFGEGSRLTVL.